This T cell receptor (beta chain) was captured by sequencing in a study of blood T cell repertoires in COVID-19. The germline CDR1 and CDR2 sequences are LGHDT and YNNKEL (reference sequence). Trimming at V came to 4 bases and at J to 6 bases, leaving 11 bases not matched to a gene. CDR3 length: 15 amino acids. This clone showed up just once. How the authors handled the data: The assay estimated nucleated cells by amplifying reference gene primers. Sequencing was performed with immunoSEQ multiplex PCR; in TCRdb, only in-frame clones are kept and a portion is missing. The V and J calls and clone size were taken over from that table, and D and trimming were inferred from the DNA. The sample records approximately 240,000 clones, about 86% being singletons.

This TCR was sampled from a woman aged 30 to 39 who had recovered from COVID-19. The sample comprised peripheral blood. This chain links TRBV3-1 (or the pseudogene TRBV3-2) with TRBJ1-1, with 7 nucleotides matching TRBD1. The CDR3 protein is CASSPHLDRAAEAFF. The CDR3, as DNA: TGTGCCAGCAGCCCGCACCTAGACAGGGCAGCTGAAGCTTTCTTT.